This is a list of T cell receptor beta chains from one sample in a study of monozygotic twins with inflammatory bowel disease. TCRdb re-called the 5' RACE reads and gives one entry per CDR3 protein, without DNA. Reported are under 200,000 distinct CDR3 sequences; the ten largest clones contain 2.8%. Material: blood. The receptors derive from a human donor with ulcerative colitis or Crohn's disease, or a healthy co-twin of an affected twin (not recorded which). Both conserved end residues are part of each CDR3. Fields, in order: CDR3 protein, J gene, V gene.

CDR3aa: CASSVRPSGPSYEQYF
j_gene: TRBJ2-7
v_gene: TRBV9

CDR3aa: CASSRQREADTQYF
j_gene: TRBJ2-3
v_gene: TRBV4-1

CDR3aa: CSVEGEGGEKLFF
j_gene: TRBJ1-4
v_gene: TRBV29-1

CDR3aa: CASSLVWGTGELFF
j_gene: TRBJ2-2
v_gene: TRBV7-2

CDR3aa: CARGYRKAGNTIYF
j_gene: TRBJ1-3
v_gene: TRBV28

CDR3aa: CASSLNRGWDQPQHF
j_gene: TRBJ1-5
v_gene: TRBV11-2

CDR3aa: CASSYRTVAALSYEQYF
j_gene: TRBJ2-7
v_gene: TRBV6-5

CDR3aa: CATGLARNSPLHF
j_gene: TRBJ1-6
v_gene: TRBV6-5

CDR3aa: CSANPRDRGRIYEQYF
j_gene: TRBJ2-7
v_gene: TRBV20-1

CDR3aa: CSAHDDREATDTQYF
j_gene: TRBJ2-3
v_gene: TRBV20-1

CDR3aa: CASNKYRGETQYF
j_gene: TRBJ2-5
v_gene: TRBV14

CDR3aa: CASSYSVVGSDTQYF
j_gene: TRBJ2-3
v_gene: TRBV6-2/TRBV6-3

CDR3aa: CASSSRNNQPQHF
j_gene: TRBJ1-5
v_gene: TRBV7-2

CDR3aa: CASSMDRGNTEAFF
j_gene: TRBJ1-1
v_gene: TRBV7-3

CDR3aa: CASSFTAGTGSYEQYF
j_gene: TRBJ2-7
v_gene: TRBV2

CDR3aa: CSARGLAGNTGELFF
j_gene: TRBJ2-2
v_gene: TRBV20-1

CDR3aa: CASSLLAGSYEQYF
j_gene: TRBJ2-7
v_gene: TRBV12-3/TRBV12-4

CDR3aa: CSVEPSGSGVETQYF
j_gene: TRBJ2-5
v_gene: TRBV29-1

CDR3aa: CASSLGTGLSYEQYF
j_gene: TRBJ2-7
v_gene: TRBV5-1

CDR3aa: CASSPPGQIRGYTF
j_gene: TRBJ1-2
v_gene: TRBV7-9

CDR3aa: CSVEVNSENYGYTF
j_gene: TRBJ1-2
v_gene: TRBV29-1

CDR3aa: CASRGIHNEQFF
j_gene: TRBJ2-1
v_gene: TRBV12-3/TRBV12-4

CDR3aa: CASSLAGRRTDTQYF
j_gene: TRBJ2-3
v_gene: TRBV7-9

CDR3aa: CASRLSGTSSTGELFF
j_gene: TRBJ2-2
v_gene: TRBV6-2/TRBV6-3

CDR3aa: CASSHTLAGAGPYNEQFF
j_gene: TRBJ2-1
v_gene: TRBV4-2

CDR3aa: CASSRGSGELFF
j_gene: TRBJ2-2
v_gene: TRBV28

CDR3aa: CSARVLGGSGEKLFF
j_gene: TRBJ1-4
v_gene: TRBV20-1

CDR3aa: CASSLGMGQRFFVSQPQHF
j_gene: TRBJ1-5
v_gene: TRBV12-3/TRBV12-4

CDR3aa: CASSYVSVQETQYF
j_gene: TRBJ2-5
v_gene: TRBV6-2/TRBV6-3

CDR3aa: CASSPRETYEQYF
j_gene: TRBJ2-7
v_gene: TRBV18

CDR3aa: CASKNQDGAHEQFF
j_gene: TRBJ2-1
v_gene: TRBV6-1

CDR3aa: CATSRDSGNQPQHF
j_gene: TRBJ1-5
v_gene: TRBV15

CDR3aa: CASSQLGLPKREGYNEQFF
j_gene: TRBJ2-1
v_gene: TRBV3-1

CDR3aa: CASSLGPRQTGELFF
j_gene: TRBJ2-2
v_gene: TRBV11-1

CDR3aa: CASSFLGDTQYF
j_gene: TRBJ2-3
v_gene: TRBV28

CDR3aa: CASSSPPNEQFF
j_gene: TRBJ2-1
v_gene: TRBV11-1

CDR3aa: CASSLLAGGPGEQFF
j_gene: TRBJ2-1
v_gene: TRBV5-6

CDR3aa: CSAVAGTVNREQYF
j_gene: TRBJ2-7
v_gene: TRBV20-1

CDR3aa: CASSPDSLTGELFF
j_gene: TRBJ2-2
v_gene: TRBV5-1

CDR3aa: CASSSQGQGYNSPLHF
j_gene: TRBJ1-6
v_gene: TRBV7-3

CDR3aa: CASSLGPGGTQYF
j_gene: TRBJ2-5
v_gene: TRBV7-3

CDR3aa: CASSLFPARRGSPLEQYF
j_gene: TRBJ2-7
v_gene: TRBV11-2

CDR3aa: CASSPAIGEGYEQYF
j_gene: TRBJ2-7
v_gene: TRBV28

CDR3aa: CASSLTAGQHLYEQYF
j_gene: TRBJ2-7
v_gene: TRBV5-1

CDR3aa: CASGTGTSVTGELFF
j_gene: TRBJ2-2
v_gene: TRBV11-2

CDR3aa: CSAKVEGAGNQPQHF
j_gene: TRBJ1-5
v_gene: TRBV20-1

CDR3aa: CSFQGGDTEAFF
j_gene: TRBJ1-1
v_gene: TRBV29-1